The rows below give T cell receptor beta chains drawn from one sample of a study of cytomegalovirus exposure and HLA in healthy donors. Using immunoSEQ multiplex PCR, the repertoire was profiled, and TCRdb retains in-frame clones only, with some absent. The sample has some 200,000 clones, 60% to 85% seen once. What was sequenced was PBMCs. These receptors were taken from a man between 40 and 49 years old in good health and CMV-seronegative. Both conserved end residues are part of each CDR3. Size is omitted from some rows. Given values are once, few, many or a class for expanded clones.

clone_size: once; v_call: TRBV28; cdr3_aa: CASSLWANEQFF
clone_size: NA; v_call: TRBV5-4; cdr3_aa: CASSPPGSSDEQYF
clone_size: NA; v_call: TRBV19; cdr3_aa: CASSSQTGPNYGYTF
clone_size: NA; v_call: TRBV13; cdr3_aa: CASTSGLEAHF
clone_size: NA; v_call: TRBV19; cdr3_aa: CASSPGTGVNQPQHF
clone_size: NA; v_call: TRBV7-2; cdr3_aa: CASSFDRGPETQYF
clone_size: NA; v_call: TRBV6-5; cdr3_aa: CASSRLASTEAFF
clone_size: NA; v_call: TRBV11-2; cdr3_aa: CASTSNLASGTSYNEQFF
clone_size: NA; v_call: TRBV7-6; cdr3_aa: CASSLALRGTGGELGKNIQYF
clone_size: NA; v_call: TRBV5-1; cdr3_aa: CASSSIFGGEQFF
clone_size: NA; v_call: TRBV6-6; cdr3_aa: CASIDRDRNYGYTF
clone_size: NA; v_call: TRBV7-3; cdr3_aa: CASSFRQAISYNEQFF
clone_size: NA; v_call: TRBV5-1; cdr3_aa: CASSRETSGGNTGELFF
clone_size: NA; v_call: TRBV19; cdr3_aa: CASTETGGAGGELFF
clone_size: NA; v_call: TRBV25-1; cdr3_aa: CASSESGGYNEQFF
clone_size: few; v_call: TRBV14; cdr3_aa: CASSQVNTGVSPLHF
clone_size: NA; v_call: TRBV29-1; cdr3_aa: CSVESSFGYEQYF
clone_size: NA; v_call: TRBV6-5; cdr3_aa: CASSFAADRGNTEAFF
clone_size: NA; v_call: TRBV2; cdr3_aa: CASGRRVTDTGELFF
clone_size: NA; v_call: TRBV7-9; cdr3_aa: CASSLSGTGALNYGYTF
clone_size: NA; v_call: TRBV16; cdr3_aa: CASSQVRGVSGNTIYF
clone_size: NA; v_call: TRBV19; cdr3_aa: CASSSSSYNSPLHF
clone_size: NA; v_call: TRBV5-4; cdr3_aa: CASSSGLAGMNTQYF
clone_size: NA; v_call: TRBV11-2; cdr3_aa: CASSLGEGVIGPTNEKLFF
clone_size: NA; v_call: TRBV27; cdr3_aa: CASSPRGLAGVSEQYF
clone_size: NA; v_call: TRBV9; cdr3_aa: CASSDGQYNEQFF
clone_size: NA; v_call: TRBV5-8; cdr3_aa: CASSGGWGFSYEQYF
clone_size: NA; v_call: TRBV7-8; cdr3_aa: CASTHDDSYMNTEAFF
clone_size: NA; v_call: TRBV6-1; cdr3_aa: CASRSGGAGTDTQYF
clone_size: few; v_call: TRBV30; cdr3_aa: CAWSTGLGVYNEQFF
clone_size: NA; v_call: TRBV10-3; cdr3_aa: CAISDRGRNTEAFF
clone_size: NA; v_call: TRBV7-3; cdr3_aa: CASSLLGQATDTQYF
clone_size: NA; v_call: TRBV7-9; cdr3_aa: CSSSRGARSYNSPLHF
clone_size: NA; v_call: TRBV9; cdr3_aa: CASSVGVGASGNTIYF
clone_size: NA; v_call: TRBV28; cdr3_aa: CASTPLTGDEKLFF
clone_size: few; v_call: TRBV6-1; cdr3_aa: CASGEGGFGPDTQYF
clone_size: NA; v_call: TRBV10-3; cdr3_aa: CAISGDRANQPQHF
clone_size: NA; v_call: TRBV7-2; cdr3_aa: CASSPTSGPYEQYF
clone_size: NA; v_call: TRBV27; cdr3_aa: CASSFDRVPTDTQYF
clone_size: NA; v_call: TRBV4-2; cdr3_aa: CASSPGDRGISYEQYF
clone_size: NA; v_call: TRBV5-6; cdr3_aa: CASSLGPANTEAFF
clone_size: NA; v_call: TRBV6-1; cdr3_aa: CASSEGGLGYTF
clone_size: NA; v_call: TRBV19; cdr3_aa: CASSIGGVGSDEQYF
clone_size: once; v_call: TRBV6-5; cdr3_aa: CASSSLSGNTIYF
clone_size: NA; v_call: TRBV7-9; cdr3_aa: CASSYHRGGLEAFF
clone_size: NA; v_call: TRBV7-2; cdr3_aa: CASSFVGRERGTDTQYF
clone_size: NA; v_call: TRBV7-9; cdr3_aa: CASSPGTAGNTIYF
clone_size: many; v_call: TRBV6-5; cdr3_aa: CASTKQGMNTEAFF